This is a list of T cell receptor beta chains from one sample in a study of blood T cell repertoires in COVID-19. Produced via immunoSEQ multiplex PCR; TCRdb's table is partial and in-frame only. The repertoire holds fewer than 200,000 clones, with around 76% as singletons. Sequencing was performed on peripheral blood. These receptors were taken from a woman aged 70-85 years with acute or convalescent COVID-19. Both conserved end residues are part of each CDR3. D genes are given only for firm matches. Size values are once, few and many counts, or a class for expanded clones, and some rows have none.

NA	TRBV7-6	TRBD1	TRBJ1-2	CASSSAPGQGGYGYTF	TGTGCCAGCAGCTCTGCTCCCGGACAGGGTGGCTATGGCTACACCTTC
few	TRBV7-8	TRBD1	TRBJ1-2	CASSLPRTGGVGGYTF	TGTGCCAGCAGCTTACCTCGGACAGGGGGAGTTGGTGGCTACACCTTC
NA	TRBV10-3	TRBD1	TRBJ1-3	CAISEEYRTRQGARNTIYF	TGTGCCATCAGTGAGGAATACCGAACTAGACAGGGGGCCAGAAACACCATATATTTT
NA	TRBV7-2	TRBD2	TRBJ2-1	CASSLGPGGGNEQFF	TGTGCCAGCAGCCTAGGACCGGGAGGGGGAAATGAGCAGTTCTTC
NA	TRBV5-6	TRBD1	TRBJ2-7	CASSLTGDGNYEQYF	TGTGCCAGCAGCTTGACAGGGGATGGAAACTACGAGCAGTACTTC
once	TRBV28	TRBD1	TRBJ1-2	CASSRQGTPVF	TGTGCCAGCAGTCGACAGGGTACCCCCGTCTTC
medium-sized	TRBV18	NA	TRBJ1-3	CASSPQELLSGNTIYF	TGTGCCAGCTCGCCCCAGGAACTCCTCTCTGGAAACACCATATATTTT
NA	TRBV6-6	TRBD2	TRBJ2-1	CASSYGAGVKDEQFF	TGTGCCAGCAGTTACGGAGCGGGAGTTAAAGATGAGCAGTTCTTC
many	TRBV5-1	NA	TRBJ1-2	CASSSAGENGYTF	TGCGCCAGCAGCTCCGCAGGGGAGAATGGCTACACCTTC
NA	TRBV28	NA	TRBJ1-5	CASSPGSTSNQPQHF	TGTGCCAGCAGTCCAGGGTCGACTAGCAATCAGCCCCAGCATTTT
NA	TRBV25-1	TRBD1	TRBJ1-2	CASSEFGTGGGYTF	TGTGCCAGCAGTGAATTTGGGACAGGGGGTGGCTACACCTTC
NA	TRBV6-6	NA	TRBJ1-1	CASRRLETEAFF	TGTGCCAGCCGGCGGTTGGAGACTGAAGCTTTCTTT
once	TRBV20-1	NA	TRBJ2-3	CSASFGGASTDTQYF	TGCAGTGCTAGTTTTGGCGGTGCTAGCACAGATACGCAGTATTTT
NA	TRBV11-2	TRBD1	TRBJ1-2	CASSPPGGRVYGYTF	TGTGCCAGCAGCCCACCAGGGGGGCGAGTCTATGGCTACACCTTC
once	TRBV5-1	TRBD1	TRBJ2-5	CASSRRQGEGTQYF	TGCGCCAGCAGCCGTAGACAGGGGGAGGGGACCCAGTACTTC
NA	TRBV10-3	NA	TRBJ2-4	CAISEGPEGIQYF	TGTGCCATCAGTGAAGGACCGGAGGGCATTCAGTACTTC
once	TRBV7-9	NA	TRBJ2-2	CASSLGGNTGELFF	TGTGCCAGCAGCTTGGGGGGGAACACCGGGGAGCTGTTTTTT
NA	TRBV18	TRBD2	TRBJ2-3	CASSPGGDLRTSVTDTQYF	TGTGCCAGCTCACCAGGGGGGGACTTAAGGACTTCGGTCACAGATACGCAGTATTTT
NA	TRBV7-2	TRBD1	TRBJ1-5	CASSLEGDRPPQHF	TGTGCCAGCAGCTTAGAGGGGGACAGGCCGCCCCAGCATTTT
NA	TRBV7-2	NA	TRBJ2-7	CASSWTVTGEQYF	TGTGCCAGCAGCTGGACAGTGACGGGGGAGCAGTACTTC
NA	TRBV7-8	NA	TRBJ1-1	CASSLFGGGGTEAFF	TGTGCCAGCAGCTTATTCGGGGGTGGGGGCACTGAAGCTTTCTTT
few	TRBV15	TRBD1	TRBJ1-1	CATRGRTGGPNTEAFF	TGTGCCACCAGAGGCCGGACAGGGGGCCCAAACACTGAAGCTTTCTTT
once	TRBV6-2/TRBV6-3	NA	TRBJ2-3	CASSDFLTGGTDTQYF	TGTGCCAGCAGCGACTTCCTTACGGGAGGCACAGATACGCAGTATTTT
NA	TRBV9	NA	TRBJ1-3	CASSSTPGTNGNTIYF	TGTGCCAGCAGCTCAACCCCCGGGACAAATGGAAACACCATATATTTT
once	TRBV10-3	TRBD1	TRBJ1-2	CAIRVGTGDYGYTF	TGTGCCATCAGGGTGGGGACAGGGGACTATGGCTACACCTTC
few	TRBV7-2	NA	TRBJ1-3	CASSPRANPSGNTIYF	TGTGCCAGCAGCCCGCGCGCGAATCCCTCTGGAAACACCATATATTTT
NA	TRBV19	TRBD1	TRBJ2-2	CASQASRTGKPGELFF	TGTGCCAGTCAAGCAAGTAGGACAGGAAAACCCGGGGAGCTGTTTTTT
NA	TRBV9	NA	TRBJ1-1	CASSVEGVGSTEAFF	TGTGCCAGCAGCGTAGAGGGGGTGGGGAGCACTGAAGCTTTCTTT
few	TRBV28	NA	TRBJ1-4	CASRGAGANNEKLFF	TGTGCCAGCAGGGGGGCAGGGGCGAATAATGAAAAACTGTTTTTT
NA	TRBV19	TRBD2	TRBJ2-1	CASSQSGGYNEQFF	TGTGCCAGTAGTCAATCGGGGGGGTACAATGAGCAGTTCTTC